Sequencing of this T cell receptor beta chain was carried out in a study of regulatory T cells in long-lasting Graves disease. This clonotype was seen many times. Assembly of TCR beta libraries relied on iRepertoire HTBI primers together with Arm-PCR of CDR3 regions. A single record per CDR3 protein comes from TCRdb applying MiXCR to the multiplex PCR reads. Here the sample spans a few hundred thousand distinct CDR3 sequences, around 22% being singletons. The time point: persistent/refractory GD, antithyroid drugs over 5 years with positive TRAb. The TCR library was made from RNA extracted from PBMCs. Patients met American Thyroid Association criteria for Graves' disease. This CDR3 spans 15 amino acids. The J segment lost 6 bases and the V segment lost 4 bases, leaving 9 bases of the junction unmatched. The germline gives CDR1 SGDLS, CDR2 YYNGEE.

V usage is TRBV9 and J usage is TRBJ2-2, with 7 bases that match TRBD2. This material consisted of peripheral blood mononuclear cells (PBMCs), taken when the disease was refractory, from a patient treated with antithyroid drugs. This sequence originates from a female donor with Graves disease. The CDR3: CASSSPTGRSGELFF. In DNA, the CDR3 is TGTGCCAGCAGCTCTCCAACCGGGAGGTCCGGGGAGCTGTTTTTT. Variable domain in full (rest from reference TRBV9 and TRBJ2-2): DSGVTQTPKHLITATGQRVTLRCSPRSGDLSVYWYQQSLDQGLQFLIQYYNGEERAKGNILERFSAQQFPDLHSELNLSSLELGDSALYFCASSSPTGRSGELFFGEGSRLTVL.